This T cell receptor (beta chain) originates from a study of T cell repertoires in cytomegalovirus infection (dated by TCRdb to the late 2010s). Regarding the research as a whole: Peptide stimulations targeted recently identified HLA-C-restricted CMV epitopes, whose presentation resists viral immunomodulation, together with well-studied HLA-B-restricted epitopes. Because public TCR beta signatures pointed to carriage of CMV infection together with the matching HLA type, the HLA type of each donor mattered for the analysis.

Read against the paper, the sample's treatment or condition label means: in vitro stimulation with specific CMV peptide epitopes to enrich CMV-specific T cells. Remarks on this clonotype: The target of this receptor is not known. No base qualities exist here, and no much larger clone lies one base off it.

Including cysteine and phenylalanine, the CDR3 has 14 amino acids. Kept here is only the CDR3 DNA, which spans 42 bases and is read in frame from base 1. A distance of 15 bases separates the germline ends of V and J, which lose 6 bases and 4 bases respectively. Looking up the germline V gene (reference sequence) yields CDR1 DFQATT and CDR2 SNEGSKA. Sequenced using an Illumina HiSeq 1500. TCRdb reran the public reads through fastp at Q25 and MiXCR, keeping productive beta chains. Here each entry gathers all rows of one CDR3 protein and keeps the most common genes and DNA. Within this sample are 570,000 or so distinct CDR3 sequences, with 35% to 50% of them counted one time only. Roughly 50% of the sample lies in the top ten. Beyond this particular receptor, the publication reports: Carriers of CMV infection plus the relevant HLA type were discriminated by the cumulative frequency of public TCR beta family members in the study cohort and in an independent approximately 340-donor cohort. The ex vivo response was dominated by HLA-C-restricted CMV-specific TCR beta clonotypes, and the single most frequent clonotype in two of eight donors was supplied by these HLA-C-restricted clonotypes.

This clonotype was obtained from a human donor in good health (CMV status not recorded). Some clones in this sample may be carry-over from other donors' samples. The chain was built from TRBV20-1 and TRBJ1-4, with an unclear D gene assignment. Material: cultured PBMCs, obtained from culture after CMV antigen stimulation. The CDR3 region reads CSASSRAYNEKLFF. The DNA reads TGCAGTGCCTCCAGTAGGGCCTATAATGAAAAACTGTTTTTT.